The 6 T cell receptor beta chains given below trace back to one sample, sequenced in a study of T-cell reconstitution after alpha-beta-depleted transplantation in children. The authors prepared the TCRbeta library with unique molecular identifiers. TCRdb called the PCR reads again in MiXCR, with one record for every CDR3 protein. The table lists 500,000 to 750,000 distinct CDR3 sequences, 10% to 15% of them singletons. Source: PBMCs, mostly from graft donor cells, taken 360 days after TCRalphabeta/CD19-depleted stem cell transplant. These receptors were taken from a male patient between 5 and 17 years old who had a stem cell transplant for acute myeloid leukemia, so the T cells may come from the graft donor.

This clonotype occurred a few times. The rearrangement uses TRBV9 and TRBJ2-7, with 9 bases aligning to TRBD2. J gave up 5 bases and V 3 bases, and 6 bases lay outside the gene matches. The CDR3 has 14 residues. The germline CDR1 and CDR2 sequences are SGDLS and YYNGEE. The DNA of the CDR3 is TGTGCCAGCAGCGGGGGACTAGCCCAACACGAGCAGTACTTC. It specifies CASSGGLAQHEQYF.

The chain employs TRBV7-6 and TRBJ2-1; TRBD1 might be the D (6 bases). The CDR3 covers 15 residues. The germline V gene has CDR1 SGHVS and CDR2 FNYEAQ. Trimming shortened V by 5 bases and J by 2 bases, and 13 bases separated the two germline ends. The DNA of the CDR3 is TGTGCCAGCAGCCGGACAGCCACCCCCTACAATGAGCAGTTCTTC. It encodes CASSRTATPYNEQFF. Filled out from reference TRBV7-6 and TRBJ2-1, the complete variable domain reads GAGVSQSPRYKVTKRGQDVALRCDPISGHVSLYWYRQALGQGPEFLTYFNYEAQQDKSGLPNDRFSAERPEGSISTLTIQRTEQRDSAMYRCASSRTATPYNEQFFGPGTRLTVL.

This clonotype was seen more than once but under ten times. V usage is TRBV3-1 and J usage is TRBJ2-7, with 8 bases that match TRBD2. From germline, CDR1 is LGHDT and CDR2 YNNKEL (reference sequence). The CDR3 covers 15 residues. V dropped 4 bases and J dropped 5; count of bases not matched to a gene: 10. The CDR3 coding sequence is TGTGCCAGCAGCCCTCGTGGAGCGGGAGACCACGAGCAGTACTTC. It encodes CASSPRGAGDHEQYF.

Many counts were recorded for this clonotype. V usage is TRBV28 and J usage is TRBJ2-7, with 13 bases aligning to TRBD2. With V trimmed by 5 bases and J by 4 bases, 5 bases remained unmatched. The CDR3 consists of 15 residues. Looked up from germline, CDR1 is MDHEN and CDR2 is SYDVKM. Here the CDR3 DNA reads TGTGCCAGCAGTCCACTAGCGGGAGGGGCGTACGAGCAGTACTTC. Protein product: CASSPLAGGAYEQYF.

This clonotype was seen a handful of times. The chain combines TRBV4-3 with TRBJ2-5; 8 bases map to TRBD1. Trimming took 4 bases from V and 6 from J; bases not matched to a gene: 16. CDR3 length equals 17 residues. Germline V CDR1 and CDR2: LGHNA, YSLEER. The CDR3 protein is CASSRLRQGTTPKTQYF. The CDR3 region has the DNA TGCGCCAGCAGCCGACTCCGACAGGGGACGACCCCAAAGACCCAGTACTTC.

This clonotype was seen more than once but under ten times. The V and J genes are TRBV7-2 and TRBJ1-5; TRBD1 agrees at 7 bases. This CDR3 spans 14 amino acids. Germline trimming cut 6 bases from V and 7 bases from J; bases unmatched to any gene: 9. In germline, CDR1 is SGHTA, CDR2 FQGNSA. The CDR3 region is CASSLDRKAQPQHF. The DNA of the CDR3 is TGTGCCAGCAGTCTGGACAGGAAGGCCCAGCCCCAGCATTTT.